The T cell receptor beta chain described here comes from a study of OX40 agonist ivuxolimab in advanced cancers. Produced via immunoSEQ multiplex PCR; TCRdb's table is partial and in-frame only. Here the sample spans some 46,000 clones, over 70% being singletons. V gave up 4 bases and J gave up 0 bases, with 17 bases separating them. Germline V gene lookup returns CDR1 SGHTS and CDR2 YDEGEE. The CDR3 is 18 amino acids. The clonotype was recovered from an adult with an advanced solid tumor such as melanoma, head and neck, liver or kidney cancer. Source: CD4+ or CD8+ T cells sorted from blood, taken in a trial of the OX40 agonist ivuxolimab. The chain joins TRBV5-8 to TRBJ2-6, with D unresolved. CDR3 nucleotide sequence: TGTGCCAGCAGCCCCCACGTGTTCCCGAGCTCTGGGGCCAACGTCCTGACTTTC. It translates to CASSPHVFPSSGANVLTF.